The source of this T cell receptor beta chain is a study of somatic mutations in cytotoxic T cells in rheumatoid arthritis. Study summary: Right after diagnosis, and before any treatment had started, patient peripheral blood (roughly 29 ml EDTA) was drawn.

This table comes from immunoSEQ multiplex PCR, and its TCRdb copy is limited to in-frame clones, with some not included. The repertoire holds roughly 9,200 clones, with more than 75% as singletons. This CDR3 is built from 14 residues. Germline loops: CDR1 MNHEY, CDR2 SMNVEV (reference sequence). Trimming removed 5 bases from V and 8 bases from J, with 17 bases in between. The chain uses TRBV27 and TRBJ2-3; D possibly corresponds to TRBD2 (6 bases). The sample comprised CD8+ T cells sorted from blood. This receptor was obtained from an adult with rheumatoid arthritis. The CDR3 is CASSSPGLGTTQYF. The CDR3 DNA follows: TGTGCCAGCAGTAGTCCGGGACTTGGGACTACGCAGTATTTT.